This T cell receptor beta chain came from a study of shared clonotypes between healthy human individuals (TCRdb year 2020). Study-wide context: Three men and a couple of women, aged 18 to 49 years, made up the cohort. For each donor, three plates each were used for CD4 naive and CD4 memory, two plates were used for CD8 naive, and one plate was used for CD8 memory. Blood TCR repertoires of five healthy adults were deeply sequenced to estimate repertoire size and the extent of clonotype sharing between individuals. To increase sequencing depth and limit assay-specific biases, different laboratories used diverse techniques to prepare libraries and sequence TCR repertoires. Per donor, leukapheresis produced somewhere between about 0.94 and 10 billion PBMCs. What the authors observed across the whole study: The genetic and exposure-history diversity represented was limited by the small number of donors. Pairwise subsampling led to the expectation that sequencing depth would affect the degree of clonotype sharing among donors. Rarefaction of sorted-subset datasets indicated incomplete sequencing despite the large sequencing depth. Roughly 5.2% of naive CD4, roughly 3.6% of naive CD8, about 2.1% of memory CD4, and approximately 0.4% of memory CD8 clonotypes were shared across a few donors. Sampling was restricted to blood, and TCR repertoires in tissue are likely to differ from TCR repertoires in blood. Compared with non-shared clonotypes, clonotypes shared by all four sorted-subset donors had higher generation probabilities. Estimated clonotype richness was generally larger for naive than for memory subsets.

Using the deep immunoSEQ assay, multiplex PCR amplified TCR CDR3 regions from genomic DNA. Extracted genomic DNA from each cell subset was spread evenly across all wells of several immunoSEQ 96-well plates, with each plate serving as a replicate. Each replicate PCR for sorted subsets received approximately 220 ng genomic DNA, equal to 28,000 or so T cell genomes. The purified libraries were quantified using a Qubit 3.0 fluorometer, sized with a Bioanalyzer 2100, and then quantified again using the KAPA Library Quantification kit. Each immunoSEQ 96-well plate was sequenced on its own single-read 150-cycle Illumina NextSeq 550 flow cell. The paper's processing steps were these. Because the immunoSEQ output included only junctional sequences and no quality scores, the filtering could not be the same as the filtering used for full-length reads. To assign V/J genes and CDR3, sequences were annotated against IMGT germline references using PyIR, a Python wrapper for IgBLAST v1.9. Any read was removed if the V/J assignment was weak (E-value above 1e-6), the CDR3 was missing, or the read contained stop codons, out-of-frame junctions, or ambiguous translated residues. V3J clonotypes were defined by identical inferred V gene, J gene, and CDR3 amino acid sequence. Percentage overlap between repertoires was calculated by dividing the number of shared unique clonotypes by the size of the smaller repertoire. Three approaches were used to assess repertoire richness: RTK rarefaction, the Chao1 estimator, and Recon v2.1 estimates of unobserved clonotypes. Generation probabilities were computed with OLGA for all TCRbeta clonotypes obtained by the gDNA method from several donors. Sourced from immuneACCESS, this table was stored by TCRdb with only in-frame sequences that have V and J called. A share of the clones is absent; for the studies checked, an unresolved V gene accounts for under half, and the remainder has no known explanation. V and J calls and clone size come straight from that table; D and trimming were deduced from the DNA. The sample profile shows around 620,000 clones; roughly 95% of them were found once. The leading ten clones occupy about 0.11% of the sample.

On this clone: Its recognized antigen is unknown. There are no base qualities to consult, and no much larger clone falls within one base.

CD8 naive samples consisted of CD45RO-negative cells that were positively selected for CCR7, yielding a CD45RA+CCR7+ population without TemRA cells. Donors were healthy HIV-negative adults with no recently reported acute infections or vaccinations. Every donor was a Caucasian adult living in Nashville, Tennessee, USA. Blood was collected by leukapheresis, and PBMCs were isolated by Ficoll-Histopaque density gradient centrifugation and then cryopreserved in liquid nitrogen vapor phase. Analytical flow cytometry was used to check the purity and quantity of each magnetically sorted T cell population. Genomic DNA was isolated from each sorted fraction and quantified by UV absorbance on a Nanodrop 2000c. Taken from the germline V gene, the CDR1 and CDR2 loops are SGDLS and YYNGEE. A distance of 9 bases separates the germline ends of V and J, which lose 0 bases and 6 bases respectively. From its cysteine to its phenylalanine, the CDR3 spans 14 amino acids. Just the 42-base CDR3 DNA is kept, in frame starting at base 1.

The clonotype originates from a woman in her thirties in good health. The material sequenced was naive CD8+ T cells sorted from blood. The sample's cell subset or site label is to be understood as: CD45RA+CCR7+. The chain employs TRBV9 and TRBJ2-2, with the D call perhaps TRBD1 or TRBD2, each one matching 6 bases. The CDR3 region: CASSVDREAGELFF. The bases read TGTGCCAGCAGCGTAGACAGGGAGGCCGGGGAGCTGTTTTTT.